This T cell receptor beta chain was recovered during a study of T cells after yellow fever vaccination. Overall study: Those fractions that held only low numbers of cells were prepared using the SMART-Seq v4 Ultra Low Input RNA kit. Points from the study as a whole: One caveat is that FACS-sorted repertoires could contain abundant clonotypes contaminating from the bulk population. The study re-detected most primary-vaccination clones after the booster (96% CD4, around 89% CD8).

This clonotype was seen only a few times. Its antigen is unidentified. The germline V gene has CDR1 KGHSH and CDR2 LQKENI. The CDR3 sequence is 14 residues long. Deletions cut 2 bases from V and 5 bases from J, with 13 bases between. 5'RACE template switching generated TCR cDNA, adding a universal primer site and UMIs. Using its own MiXCR run on the 5' RACE reads, TCRdb lists one record per CDR3 protein. The repertoire includes a few hundred thousand distinct CDR3 sequences, approximately 13% of them detected once, and more than 3% sits in the top ten. The sample consisted of CD4+ T cells sorted from PBMCs, taken 15 days after the yellow fever booster vaccination. The source of this sequence is a young man who received the YFV17D yellow fever vaccine. The chain links TRBV18 to TRBJ2-7, with D perhaps TRBD2 (6 bases). CDR3 in amino acids: CASSPTAGNNEQYV. The CDR3 region has the DNA TGTGCCAGCTCACCAACGGCGGGGAACAACGAGCAGTACGTC.